This section outlines one T cell receptor (beta chain) sequence together with its context. Its antigen is still unknown. Distinct nucleotide sequences in the sample also encode this CDR3. The sequenced template was cDNA made from the entire isolated RNA. Clones were sequenced by immunoSEQ multiplex PCR, and TCRdb holds only the in-frame ones, with some missing. The table records roughly 350,000 clones, 9.5% to 10% of them present only once. The data originate from a study of beta chain features in type 1 diabetes. Study-wide results and caveats: Moderate but significant shortening of TCRB CDR3s was recorded in all four CD4+ subsets from Type 1 diabetes patients. Resolution of whether HLA type affects TCRB rearrangement was not achieved here.

Germline trimming cut 3 bases from V and 4 bases from J; bases unmatched to any gene: 4. The CDR3 is 15 amino acids. Germline values: CDR1 SGHTA, CDR2 FQGNSA. Input material: central memory CD4+ T cells from blood. The J gene is TRBJ2-1, the V gene TRBV7-2; TRBD2 matches 9 bases. The sequence was obtained from a man aged 25-45 years with type 1 diabetes. In DNA, the CDR3 is TGTGCCAGCAGCTTGGGTAGCGGGAGTTACAATGAGCAGTTCTTC. Translated, it gives CASSLGSGSYNEQFF. Filled out from reference TRBV7-2 and TRBJ2-1, the complete variable domain reads GAGVSQSPSNKVTEKGKDVELRCDPISGHTALYWYRQSLGQGLEFLIYFQGNSAPDKSGLPSDRFSAERTGGSVSTLTIQRTQQEDSAVYLCASSLGSGSYNEQFFGPGTRLTVL.